The 26 T cell receptor beta chains given below trace back to one sample, sequenced in a study of cytomegalovirus exposure and HLA in healthy donors. Sequenced by immunoSEQ multiplex PCR; TCRdb stores in-frame clones only, minus some. This sample has approximately 260,000 clones, with about 86% found just once. The sample consisted of PBMCs. These receptors all come from a young woman in good health and CMV-seronegative.

The rearrangement uses TRBV7-9 and TRBJ2-1; 7 bases map to TRBD2. In germline, CDR1 is SEHNR, CDR2 FQNEAQ (reference sequence). The V segment lost 3 bases and the J segment 8 bases; nucleotides outside the gene matches: 13. The CDR3 spans 16 residues. CDR3 nucleotides: TGTGCCAGCAGCTTTAGACGGTGGGAGGGCGAGGATGAGCAGTTCTTC. It translates to CASSFRRWEGEDEQFF.

The chain has TRBV9 and TRBJ2-1; TRBD2 aligns across 11 bases. Germline values: CDR1 SGDLS, CDR2 YYNGEE. With 2 bases clipped from V and 10 bases from J, the junction kept 11 bases outside the gene matches. CDR3 size: 16 residues. DNA of the CDR3: TGTGCCAGCAGCGTTCAGCCAACTAGCGGGAGATGGGAGCAGTTCTTC. It codes for CASSVQPTSGRWEQFF.

The chain combines TRBV5-1 with TRBJ2-2; D is ambiguous. Trimming removed 3 bases at V and 1 base at J, with 7 bases between. Germline V gene data show CDR1 as SGHRS and CDR2 as YFSETQ. The CDR3 contains 14 residues. CDR3 residues: CASSSHMNTGELFF. CDR3 nucleotides: TGCGCCAGCAGCTCGCACATGAACACCGGGGAGCTGTTTTTT. Full variable domain (missing parts from reference TRBV5-1 and TRBJ2-2): KAGVTQTPRYLIKTRGQQVTLSCSPISGHRSVSWYQQTPGQGLQFLFEYFSETQRNKGNFPGRFSGRQFSNSRSEMNVSTLELGDSALYLCASSSHMNTGELFFGEGSRLTVL.

The V gene is TRBV2, the J gene TRBJ1-5; D gene uncertain. Trimming removed 4 bases at V and 2 bases at J, with 12 bases between. The CDR3 length is 15 residues. Looked up from germline, CDR1 is SNHLY and CDR2 is FYNNEI. CDR3 sequence: CASSASWGGNQPQHF. In DNA, the CDR3 is TGTGCCAGCAGTGCGTCTTGGGGAGGCAATCAGCCCCAGCATTTT.

This rearrangement joins TRBV29-1 to TRBJ2-2; TRBD1 matches at 7 bases. Germline loops: CDR1 SQVTM, CDR2 ANQGSEA. The junction had 5 bases not matched to a gene; V was cut back by 7 bases and J by 0 bases. The CDR3 loop spans 14 amino acids. The CDR3 sequence: CSAMTGPNTGELFF. The DNA of the CDR3 is TGCAGCGCAATGACAGGGCCGAACACCGGGGAGCTGTTTTTT.

The J gene is TRBJ2-3, the V gene TRBV7-3; 7 nucleotides line up with TRBD2. Trimming removed 7 bases from V and 0 bases from J; junction bases left unmatched: 1. This CDR3 region has 13 residues. CDR1 is SGHTA, CDR2 FQGTGA, per germline. Here the CDR3 DNA reads TGTGCCAGCAAGCGGGGAAGCACAGATACGCAGTATTTT. Residues: CASKRGSTDTQYF.

The chain is built from TRBV5-1 and TRBJ2-2, with a weak D call TRBD1 (6 bases). V gave up 10 bases and J gave up 3 bases, with 22 bases separating them. CDR1 and CDR2 (germline): SGHRS, YFSETQ. The CDR3 extends over 16 amino acids. The CDR3 is CARTRTGFPYTGELFF. The CDR3, as DNA: TGCGCCCGCACTCGTACAGGGTTCCCGTACACCGGGGAGCTGTTTTTT.

This clone occurred once. This chain connects TRBV14 to TRBJ2-7; the match to TRBD2 covers 7 bases. Per the germline V gene, CDR1 is SGHDN and CDR2 is FVKESK. The ends lost 3 bases at V and 6 bases at J; junction bases unmatched: 8. The CDR3 is 14 residues long. The DNA of the CDR3 is TGTGCCAGCAGCCAGCTGAGGGGAGGGGTCGAGCAGTACTTC. Translation gives CASSQLRGGVEQYF.

The chain combines TRBV30 with TRBJ2-7; 11 bases are shared with TRBD1. This CDR3 region has 15 residues. Germline V lookup: CDR1 GTSNPN, CDR2 SVGIG (reference sequence). V was pared by 1 base and J by 2 bases, with 4 bases of the junction left unmatched. The CDR3 nucleotides read TGTGCCTGGAGTGCAAGGGACAGGGGGGCCTACGAGCAGTACTTC. It yields the protein CAWSARDRGAYEQYF.

The chain combines TRBV19 with TRBJ2-1, with TRBD1 identical over 10 bases. Germline-derived CDR1 and CDR2 are LNHDA and SQIVND (reference sequence). J was trimmed by 5 bases and V by 5 bases; bases with no gene match: 6. The CDR3 is 15 residues long. The CDR3 DNA reads TGTGCCAGTAGTGTAACCGGGACAGGGGACAATGAGCAGTTCTTC. Encoded protein: CASSVTGTGDNEQFF.

This clone occurred once. The chain has TRBV10-3 and TRBJ1-4, with 12 bases matching TRBD1. The germline V gene encodes CDR1 ENHRY and CDR2 SYGVKD. CDR3 length equals 16 residues. The V gene end was trimmed by 6 bases and the J gene end by 5 bases; junction bases not matched to a gene: 7. The CDR3 sequence: CAIREGTGGQNEKLFF. CDR3 coding DNA: TGTGCCATCAGGGAAGGGACAGGGGGCCAGAATGAAAAACTGTTTTTT.

The chain joins TRBV5-6 to TRBJ1-3; maybe TRBD1 (6 bases). CDR3 length: 14 amino acids. Germline CDR1 reads SGHDT; CDR2 reads YYEEEE. The germline V and J ends were trimmed by 4 bases and 4 bases, with 12 bases remaining between them. The CDR3 region is CASSLWGGGNTIYF. CDR3 nucleotide sequence: TGTGCCAGCAGCCTGTGGGGGGGCGGAAACACCATATATTTT.

The chain has TRBV6-5 and TRBJ2-2; D ambiguous. The CDR3 is 13 residues long. V gave up 0 bases and J gave up 7 bases, with 6 bases separating them. Germline V CDR1 and CDR2: MNHEY, SVGAGI. CDR3 nucleotide sequence: TGTGCCAGCAGTTACTCGTTCGGCGGGGAGCTGTTTTTT. Amino acids: CASSYSFGGELFF.

CDR3 residues: CASSQSPGQGLGEQFF. CDR3 bases: TGCGCCAGCAGCCAATCCCCGGGACAGGGTTTGGGTGAGCAGTTCTTC. V usage is TRBV4-1 and J usage is TRBJ2-1, with 9 bases matching TRBD1. Germline-derived CDR1 and CDR2 are MGHRA and YSYEKL. The CDR3 runs to 16 residues. Losses at the gene ends were 2 bases for V and 9 bases for J; bases not matched to a gene: 11.

The V and J genes are TRBV7-9 and TRBJ2-3, with 8 bases lining up with TRBD1. Germline V gene sequence: CDR1 SEHNR, CDR2 FQNEAQ (reference sequence). This CDR3 is built from 15 residues. Trimming took 5 bases from V and 2 from J; bases not matched to a gene: 6. This CDR3 reads CASSATDRATDTQYF. CDR3 bases: TGTGCCAGCAGCGCGACGGACAGGGCCACAGATACGCAGTATTTT.

The J gene is TRBJ1-2, the V gene TRBV27; 8 bases match TRBD1. Germline CDR1 MNHEY, CDR2 SMNVEV (reference sequence). There are 13 residues in the CDR3. V was clipped by 5 bases and J by 4 bases; unmatched bases: 3. The CDR3 loop reads CASSATGAYGYTF. The DNA for the CDR3 is TGTGCCAGCAGTGCGACAGGGGCCTATGGCTACACCTTC.

Concerning this clone: A much larger clone is a single base away; this may be a read error. The gene calls are TRBV5-6 and TRBJ1-2; maybe TRBD1 (5 bases). The CDR3 extends over 13 amino acids. V was clipped by 2 bases and J by 4 bases, with 9 bases between them. Germline V gene lookup returns CDR1 SGHDT and CDR2 YYEEEE. The CDR3, as DNA: TGTGCCAGCAGCTTTGGGCAGGGCTATGGCTACACCTTC. This translates into CASSFGQGYGYTF.

The genes are TRBV2 and TRBJ1-5, with a possible D match to TRBD1 (5 bases). The germline V and J ends were trimmed by 4 bases and 7 bases, with 11 bases remaining between them. The CDR3 totals 13 residues. Looked up from germline, CDR1 is SNHLY and CDR2 is FYNNEI. In DNA, the CDR3 is TGTGCCAGCAGTGGCCCCCAGGGACAGCCCCAGCATTTT. Encoded protein: CASSGPQGQPQHF.

This chain connects TRBV28 to TRBJ1-2, with TRBD1 identical over 11 bases. Trimming cost V 2 bases and J 6 bases; bases outside gene matches: 5. This CDR3 has 15 residues. CDR1 is MDHEN, CDR2 SYDVKM, per germline. Here the CDR3 reads CASSLPGQGVHGYTF. In DNA form, the CDR3 reads TGTGCCAGCAGTTTACCGGGACAGGGGGTTCATGGCTACACCTTC.

The chain uses TRBV30 and TRBJ2-2; 7 bases fit TRBD1. CDR1 and CDR2 (germline): GTSNPN, SVGIG (reference sequence). J lost 6 bases, V lost 5 bases, and 15 bases had no gene match. This CDR3 comprises 16 residues. In DNA, the CDR3 is TGTGCCTGGGTACAGGGGAGCGCCGGGTATGCCGGGGAGCTGTTTTTT. This codes for CAWVQGSAGYAGELFF.

The CDR3: CASSSQGQHADTQYF. CDR3 bases: TGTGCCAGCAGCTCCCAGGGACAGCATGCAGATACGCAGTATTTT. The rearrangement joins TRBV5-6 to TRBJ2-3; the match to TRBD1 covers 7 bases. There are 15 residues in the CDR3. CDR1 is SGHDT and CDR2 is YYEEEE in the germline V gene. The V segment lost 3 bases and the J segment 4 bases; nucleotides outside the gene matches: 8.

The chain has TRBV7-9 and TRBJ2-5; the D is unclear. Trimming left V 5 bases short and J 3 bases short, with 10 bases between. This CDR3 region has 13 residues. The V gene's germline CDR1 is SEHNR and CDR2 FQNEAQ (reference sequence). The CDR3 sequence is CASSPPLKETQYF. In DNA form, the CDR3 reads TGTGCCAGCAGCCCCCCTTTAAAAGAGACCCAGTACTTC.

The V and J genes are TRBV4-2 and TRBJ2-7, with a possible D match to TRBD1 (8 bases). This CDR3 spans 16 amino acids. Germline values: CDR1 LGHNA, CDR2 YNFKEQ. The V end was cut by 3 bases, the J end by 12 bases, with 27 bases between. Written as DNA, the CDR3 is TGTGCCAGCAGCCAGAGTAGTGGACAGGGAGGGATGGTACCGTACTTC. Residues: CASSQSSGQGGMVPYF.

This rearrangement joins TRBV2 to TRBJ1-4, with 8 positions matching TRBD1. Germline trimming cut 5 bases from V and 5 bases from J; bases unmatched to any gene: 7. The length of the CDR3 is 15 residues. Looked up from germline, CDR1 is SNHLY and CDR2 is FYNNEI. CDR3 residues: CASSPFRDRNEKLFF. CDR3 nucleotides: TGTGCCAGCAGTCCCTTCCGGGACAGGAATGAAAAACTGTTTTTT.

The V and J genes are TRBV6-1 and TRBJ1-4; D is undetermined. The CDR3 extends over 15 amino acids. The V gene's germline CDR1 is MNHNS and CDR2 SASEGT. The V gene lost 1 base and the J gene lost 4 bases, with 10 bases spanning the gap. The CDR3 nucleotides are TGTGCCAGCAGTGAAGGAGGGCGGTTTAATGAAAAACTGTTTTTT. Amino acid sequence: CASSEGGRFNEKLFF.

This clone was observed a few times. The rearrangement joins TRBV10-2 to TRBJ2-7; unclear D gene. CDR3 length: 14 residues. Per germline, CDR1 WSHSY and CDR2 SAAADI. Trimming shortened V by 7 bases and J by 5 bases, and 18 bases separated the two germline ends. DNA for the CDR3: TGCGCCAGCACCATATTGGGTAATCGGGACGAGCAGTACTTC. Translation: CASTILGNRDEQYF.